These 5 T cell receptor beta chains came from one sample sequenced in a study of cytomegalovirus exposure and HLA in healthy donors. Method: immunoSEQ multiplex PCR; TCRdb's copy keeps in-frame clones and lacks some. The sample consists of some 200,000 clones, around 80% of them appearing once. Sequenced input: PBMCs. Receptor source: a woman aged 25 to 39 in good health and CMV-seropositive.

V usage is TRBV18 and J usage is TRBJ1-1, with D possibly TRBD1 on 6 matching bases. The germline CDR1 and CDR2 sequences are KGHSH and LQKENI. The germline V and J ends were trimmed by 5 bases and 2 bases, with 12 bases remaining between them. The length of the CDR3 is 14 residues. CDR3 region: CASSGDTKNTEAFF. CDR3 nucleotides: TGTGCCAGCTCAGGGGACACAAAAAACACTGAAGCTTTCTTT.

The chain recombines TRBV4-1 with TRBJ2-1; the match to TRBD2 covers 7 bases. CDR1 is MGHRA and CDR2 is YSYEKL in the germline V gene. CDR3 length equals 15 residues. The junction had 6 bases not matched to a gene; V was cut back by 5 bases and J by 2 bases. This chain's CDR3 is CASSVPSGAYNEQFF. CDR3 in DNA: TGCGCCAGCAGCGTTCCTAGCGGAGCCTACAATGAGCAGTTCTTC.

This clone showed up just a few times. V is TRBV11-2 and J is TRBJ2-7, with D maybe TRBD2 (5 bases). CDR3 size: 13 residues. V lost 3 bases and J 2 bases, leaving 8 bases between the germline ends. Germline-derived CDR1 and CDR2 are SGHAT and FQNNGV. For the CDR3, the DNA is TGTGCCAGCAGCTTGTCCGGGGCCTACGAGCAGTACTTC. It translates to CASSLSGAYEQYF.

The rearrangement uses TRBV6-1 and TRBJ1-2; 10 bases are shared with TRBD1. The CDR3 extends over 14 amino acids. CDR1 MNHNS and CDR2 SASEGT come from the germline V gene. Trimming at V came to 4 bases and at J to 6 bases, leaving 5 bases not matched to a gene. The CDR3 region is CASSGQGATNGYTF. The CDR3 DNA is TGTGCCAGCAGTGGACAGGGGGCGACGAATGGCTACACCTTC.

The chain is built from TRBV6-1 and TRBJ2-7; possible D gene TRBD2, 5 bases. The germline gives CDR1 MNHNS, CDR2 SASEGT. CDR3 length: 14 amino acids. Trimming removed 10 bases from V and 2 bases from J, with 18 bases in between. The CDR3 is CAIDAASGTYEQYF. CDR3 nucleotides: TGTGCCATCGACGCTGCTTCCGGGACCTACGAGCAGTACTTC.